Described below is a single T cell receptor beta chain sequence and its context. The use of a sample-barcoded 5' primer and a J-beta primer mix characterized a second PCR of roughly 7 to 11 cycles. TCRdb re-derived calls from the 5' RACE reads in MiXCR, one entry per CDR3 protein. The sample lists some 1.6 million distinct CDR3 sequences, roughly 30% seen once, with about 11% in the top ten. This entry comes from a study of blood T cells in healthy people across ages. On the study more broadly: Capturing about one barcoded beta molecule per two T cells was achieved by template switching.

The V gene lost 3 bases and the J gene lost 9 bases, with 16 bases spanning the gap. Germline V CDR1 and CDR2: KGHDR, SFDVKD. The CDR3 is 14 residues long. Each donor's blood draw was approximately 10 milliliters of peripheral blood. The TCR comes from a young woman in good health. The sequenced material came from blood. The rearrangement uses TRBV24-1 and TRBJ2-5; perhaps TRBD1 as D (6 bases). The CDR3 region is CATSDRSRGEAQYF. The CDR3 nucleotides read TGTGCCACCAGTGATAGGTCCAGGGGCGAGGCCCAGTACTTC.